The present entry profiles one TCR beta chain with its context. Its antigen is not known. The CDR3 covers 16 residues. Germline V gives CDR1 MDHEN, CDR2 SYDVKM. J lost 2 bases, V lost 4 bases, and 10 bases had no gene match. This entry is derived from a study of cytotoxic CD8 clonotypes in ibrutinib-treated CLL. General study results and limits: At ibrutinib response, clonality increased, and at progression it declined back toward baseline. Stable or contracted on treatment, public clonotypes were also uncommon.

The repertoire was sequenced with immunoSEQ multiplex PCR; TCRdb's copy has only in-frame clones and lacks some. The sample has just over 35,000 clones, 71% seen once. This receptor was obtained from a human donor with chronic lymphocytic leukemia. This chain connects TRBV28 to TRBJ2-5, with 7 bases identical to TRBD1. Here the sequenced sample was PBMCs, taken at disease progression, from a patient treated with ibrutinib. This CDR3 reads CASSSPRQGRQETQYF. The CDR3 coding sequence is TGTGCCAGCAGTTCCCCCCGACAGGGTCGGCAAGAGACCCAGTACTTC. Complete variable domain (other parts from reference TRBV28 and TRBJ2-5): DVKVTQSSRYLVKRTGEKVFLECVQDMDHENMFWYRQDPGLGLRLIYFSYDVKMKEKGDIPEGYSVSREKKERFSLILESASTNQTSMYLCASSSPRQGRQETQYFGPGTRLLVL.